These 17 T cell receptor beta chains share one sample of origin, sequenced in a study of regulatory T cells in long-lasting Graves disease. Construction of TCR beta libraries relied on iRepertoire HTBI primers and on Arm-PCR targeting CDR3 regions. TCRdb ran MiXCR on the multiplex PCR reads and lists one entry per CDR3 protein. The table shows 310,000 or so distinct CDR3 sequences, with around 21% occurring only once. The time point was: persistent/refractory GD, antithyroid drugs over 5 years with positive TRAb. PBMC RNA served as the TCR library source. This specimen consisted of peripheral blood mononuclear cells (PBMCs), obtained when the disease was refractory, from a patient treated with antithyroid drugs. These receptor sequences come from a female donor with Graves disease.

The chain joins TRBV27 to TRBJ1-2; no firm D call. CDR1 is MNHEY and CDR2 is SMNVEV in the germline V gene (reference sequence). The CDR3 is made up of 13 amino acids. Trimming pared 2 bases from V and 8 bases from J, leaving 12 bases between. The CDR3 DNA follows: TGTGCCAGCAGTTTAGGGCGACTCCAGGGCTACACCTTC. It encodes CASSLGRLQGYTF.

The V and J genes are TRBV29-1 and TRBJ1-3; D uncertain. Trimming removed 3 bases from V and 4 bases from J, with 10 bases in between. Germline V CDR1 and CDR2: SQVTM, ANQGSEA. The CDR3 loop spans 13 amino acids. This CDR3 reads CSVDSPGGNTIYF. CDR3 in DNA: TGCAGCGTTGATTCCCCGGGAGGAAACACCATATATTTT.

This clonotype occurred a few times. V usage is TRBV24-1 and J usage is TRBJ2-2, with D possibly being TRBD1 or TRBD2 (5 bases each). The CDR3 totals 16 residues. Trimming pared 5 bases from V and 5 bases from J, leaving 17 bases between. Germline V gene sequence: CDR1 KGHDR, CDR2 SFDVKD. CDR3 DNA sequence: TGTGCCACCAGTGTCCACGCTGGGGGAAAGACCGGGGAGCTGTTTTTT. Translated: CATSVHAGGKTGELFF.

The chain recombines TRBV28 with TRBJ1-5; D is possibly TRBD1 (5 bases). CDR1 is MDHEN and CDR2 is SYDVKM in the germline V gene. With 7 bases removed from V and 4 bases from J, the gap between germline ends came to 17 bases. CDR3 size: 15 residues. CDR3 nucleotide sequence: TGTGCCAGCACCGAAACCGGGACGGGAAATCAGCCCCAGCATTTT. Encoded protein: CASTETGTGNQPQHF.

This clonotype was seen a few times. V and J are TRBV30 and TRBJ2-5, with 13 bases lining up with TRBD2. V shed 3 bases and J 5 bases; nucleotides not matched to a gene: 12. The CDR3 spans 17 residues. Germline CDR1 reads GTSNPN; CDR2 reads SVGIG (reference sequence). CDR3 residues: CAWSLTSGRPRGETQYF. The CDR3 nucleotides are TGTGCCTGGAGCTTGACTAGCGGGAGGCCACGGGGGGAGACCCAGTACTTC.

The CDR3 sequence is CASSQEARSSYEQYF. The DNA for the CDR3 is TGCGCCAGCAGCCAAGAAGCTAGGAGCTCCTACGAGCAGTACTTC. The chain is built from TRBV4-1 and TRBJ2-7; the D is unclear. CDR1 is MGHRA and CDR2 is YSYEKL in the germline V gene. Trimming left V 0 bases short and J 0 bases short, with 9 bases between. The length of the CDR3 is 15 residues.

This clonotype came up many times. The V and J genes are TRBV7-2 and TRBJ2-7, with 9 bases lining up with TRBD1. V dropped 5 bases and J dropped 6; count of bases not matched to a gene: 11. This CDR3 spans 15 amino acids. Per the germline V gene, CDR1 is SGHTA and CDR2 is FQGNSA. CDR3 DNA: TGTGCCAGCAGCCCAGATGCAGGACAGGGGCGCGAGCAGTACTTC. As protein: CASSPDAGQGREQYF.

This clonotype came up a few times. The V and J genes are TRBV13 and TRBJ2-7; D ambiguous. There are 15 residues in the CDR3. The V and J ends lost 0 bases and 0 bases respectively, with 9 bases between them. Germline assignment: CDR1 PRHDT and CDR2 FYEKMQ (reference sequence). CDR3 amino acids: CASSLGIDASYEQYF. The CDR3 DNA is TGTGCCAGCAGCTTAGGCATCGATGCCTCCTACGAGCAGTACTTC.

This clonotype occurred many times. The CDR3 reads CASSRLWGSGDTGELFF. The CDR3 DNA reads TGTGCCAGCAGCCGCCTTTGGGGGAGTGGTGACACCGGGGAGCTGTTTTTT. The chain joins TRBV28 to TRBJ2-2, with D possibly called TRBD1 or TRBD2 (5 bases each). Germline V lookup: CDR1 MDHEN, CDR2 SYDVKM. V lost 6 bases, J lost 3 bases, and 20 bases lay in between. The CDR3 length is 17 residues.

DNA of the CDR3: TGCAGTGCTAGGATCGATAGCGGGAGTTTAACAGATACGCAGTATTTT. Residues: CSARIDSGSLTDTQYF. The V call is TRBV20-1, the J call TRBJ2-3; TRBD2 matches at 9 bases. This CDR3 has 16 residues. J lost 3 bases, V lost 3 bases, and 10 bases had no gene match. Germline values: CDR1 DFQATT, CDR2 SNEGSKA (reference sequence).

This clonotype showed up many times. The rearrangement uses TRBV28 and TRBJ1-6, with no clear D. CDR1 and CDR2 (germline): MDHEN, SYDVKM. This CDR3 spans 14 amino acids. Trimming took off 7 bases at V and 6 bases at J, with 13 bases between the two ends. CDR3 bases: TGTGCCAGCAATGCAGAGACTCCTAATTCACCCCTCCACTTT. Translation gives CASNAETPNSPLHF. Together with reference TRBV28 and TRBJ1-6, the CDR3 gives the full variable domain: DVKVTQSSRYLVKRTGEKVFLECVQDMDHENMFWYRQDPGLGLRLIYFSYDVKMKEKGDIPEGYSVSREKKERFSLILESASTNQTSMYLCASNAETPNSPLHFGNGTRLTVT.

The chain carries TRBV7-9 and TRBJ1-1, with TRBD1 identical over 11 bases. Losses at the gene ends were 1 base for V and 3 bases for J; bases not matched to a gene: 10. CDR1 is SEHNR, CDR2 FQNEAQ, per germline (reference sequence). The CDR3 has 18 residues. CDR3 sequence: CASSLGTFGDRGDTEAFF. The CDR3 bases are TGTGCCAGCAGCTTAGGGACGTTTGGGGACAGGGGGGACACTGAAGCTTTCTTT.

The chain is built from TRBV28 and TRBJ2-5; D is perhaps TRBD1 (6 bases). V gave up 8 bases and J gave up 1 base, with 8 bases separating them. Germline V gene data show CDR1 as MDHEN and CDR2 as SYDVKM. This CDR3 spans 12 amino acids. CDR3 nucleotide sequence: TGTGCCAGCGGGGGCGTCCAAGAGACCCAGTACTTC. This codes for CASGGVQETQYF. The variable domain in full, completed from reference TRBV28 and TRBJ2-5, reads DVKVTQSSRYLVKRTGEKVFLECVQDMDHENMFWYRQDPGLGLRLIYFSYDVKMKEKGDIPEGYSVSREKKERFSLILESASTNQTSMYLCASGGVQETQYFGPGTRLLVL.

The V and J genes are TRBV6-2 or TRBV6-3 and TRBJ2-2, with D perhaps matching TRBD1 (6 bases). V gave up 5 bases and J gave up 6 bases, with 7 bases separating them. Germline lookup yields CDR1 MNHEY and CDR2 SVGEGT. The length of the CDR3 is 12 residues. The CDR3 spells CASSHRAGELFF. DNA of the CDR3: TGTGCCAGCAGTCACAGGGCCGGGGAGCTGTTTTTT.

The V gene is TRBV30, the J gene TRBJ2-7, with TRBD2 as a possible D gene (7 bases). The CDR3 covers 17 residues. Germline lookup yields CDR1 GTSNPN and CDR2 SVGIG (reference sequence). V shed 1 base and J shed 3 bases, with 22 bases lying between them. CDR3 DNA: TGTGCCTGGAGTGGGGGGGGGCGTAGCGGGCTATACTACGAGCAGTACTTC. It codes for CAWSGGGRSGLYYEQYF. Full variable domain (outside the CDR3, taken from reference TRBV30 and TRBJ2-7): SQTIHQWPATLVQPVGSPLSLECTVEGTSNPNLYWYRQAAGRGLQLLFYSVGIGQISSEVPQNLSASRPQDRQFILSSKKLLLSDSGFYLCAWSGGGRSGLYYEQYFGPGTRLTVT.

Points on this clonotype: A read error may be the cause here, since a much bigger clone is one base away. The gene calls are TRBV27 and TRBJ1-1; D is possibly TRBD1 (6 bases). Looked up from germline, CDR1 is MNHEY and CDR2 is SMNVEV (reference sequence). The CDR3 consists of 14 residues. The CDR3, as DNA: TGTGCCAGCAATTTAATGGGGGCCGGGACTGAAGCTTTCTTT. This translates into CASNLMGAGTEAFF.

This clonotype showed up just a few times. The chain recombines TRBV6-1 with TRBJ2-7; 7 nucleotides line up with TRBD1. Trimming cost V 11 bases and J 6 bases; bases outside gene matches: 10. Germline V lookup: CDR1 MNHNS, CDR2 SASEGT. The CDR3 sequence is 12 residues long. This CDR3 reads CARRDRLREQYF. DNA of the CDR3: TGTGCCCGCCGGGACAGATTGCGCGAGCAGTACTTC.